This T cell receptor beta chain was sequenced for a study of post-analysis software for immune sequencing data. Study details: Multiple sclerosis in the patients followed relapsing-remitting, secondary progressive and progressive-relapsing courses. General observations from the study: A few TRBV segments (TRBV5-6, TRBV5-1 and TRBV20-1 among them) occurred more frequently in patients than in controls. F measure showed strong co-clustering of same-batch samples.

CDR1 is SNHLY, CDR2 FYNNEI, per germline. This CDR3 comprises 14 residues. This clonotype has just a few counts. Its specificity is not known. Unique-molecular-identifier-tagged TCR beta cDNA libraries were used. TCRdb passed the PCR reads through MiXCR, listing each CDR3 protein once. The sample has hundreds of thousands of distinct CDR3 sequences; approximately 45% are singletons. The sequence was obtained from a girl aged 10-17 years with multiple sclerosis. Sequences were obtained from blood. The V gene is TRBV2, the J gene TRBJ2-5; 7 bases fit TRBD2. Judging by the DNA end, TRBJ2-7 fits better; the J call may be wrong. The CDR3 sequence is CASSEEGGPIEQYF. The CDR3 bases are TGTGCCAGCAGTGAAGAGGGAGGGCCAATCGAGCAGTACTTC.